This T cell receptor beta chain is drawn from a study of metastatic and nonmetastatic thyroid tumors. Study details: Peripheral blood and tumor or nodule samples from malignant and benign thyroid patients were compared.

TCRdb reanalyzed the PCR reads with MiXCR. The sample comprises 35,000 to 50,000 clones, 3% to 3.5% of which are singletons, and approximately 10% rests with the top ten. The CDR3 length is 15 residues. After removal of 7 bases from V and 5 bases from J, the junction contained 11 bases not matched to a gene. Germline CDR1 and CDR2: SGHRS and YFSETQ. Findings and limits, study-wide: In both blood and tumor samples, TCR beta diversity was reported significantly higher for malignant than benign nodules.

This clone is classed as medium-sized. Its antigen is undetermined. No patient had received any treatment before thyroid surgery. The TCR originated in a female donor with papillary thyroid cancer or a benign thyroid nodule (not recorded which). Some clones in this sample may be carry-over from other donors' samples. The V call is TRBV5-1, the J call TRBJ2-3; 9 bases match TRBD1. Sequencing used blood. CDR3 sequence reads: CASASYRGQGDTQYF. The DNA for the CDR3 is TGCGCCAGCGCGTCCTACAGGGGGCAGGGAGATACGCAGTATTTT.